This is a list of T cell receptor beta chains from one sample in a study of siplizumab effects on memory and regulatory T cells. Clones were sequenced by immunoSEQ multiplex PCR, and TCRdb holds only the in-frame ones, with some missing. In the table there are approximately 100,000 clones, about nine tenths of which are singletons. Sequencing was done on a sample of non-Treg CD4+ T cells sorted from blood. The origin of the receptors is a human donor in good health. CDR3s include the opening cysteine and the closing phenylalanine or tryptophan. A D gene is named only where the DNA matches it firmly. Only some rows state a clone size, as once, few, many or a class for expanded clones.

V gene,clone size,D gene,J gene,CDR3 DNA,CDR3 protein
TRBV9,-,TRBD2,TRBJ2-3,TGTGCCAGCAGCGGAACTAGCGGGAGAACAGATACGCAGTATTTT,CASSGTSGRTDTQYF
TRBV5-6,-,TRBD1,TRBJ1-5,TGTGCCAGCAGCCTCCGTACAACAGGGGGAGCGCAGCCCCAGCATTTT,CASSLRTTGGAQPQHF
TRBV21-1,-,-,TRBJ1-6,TGTGCCAGCAGCAAAGCTGCAGGGGGTAATAATTCACCCCTCCACTTT,CASSKAAGGNNSPLHF
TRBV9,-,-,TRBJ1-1,TGTGCCAGCAGCGTAGCAGGCAAGAACACTGAAGCTTTCTTT,CASSVAGKNTEAFF
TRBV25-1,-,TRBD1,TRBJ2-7,TGTGCCAGCAGTGCCCGGGACAGGTCCTACGAGCAGTACTTC,CASSARDRSYEQYF
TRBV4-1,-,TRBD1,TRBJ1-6,TGCGCCAGCAGCCAAGCCCTGGGACAGGGAGGGGCCTCACCCCTCCACTTT,CASSQALGQGGASPLHF
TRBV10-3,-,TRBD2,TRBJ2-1,TGTGCCATCAGTGGGAGCGGGGTCAATGAGCAGTTCTTC,CAISGSGVNEQFF
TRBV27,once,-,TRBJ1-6,TGTGCCAGCAGTCTGGGACCCCGGAACTCACCCCTCCACTTT,CASSLGPRNSPLHF
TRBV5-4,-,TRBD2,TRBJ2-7,TGTGCCAGCAGCTCCCTTGGACTAGCGGGGGAGGGCGAGCAGTACTTC,CASSSLGLAGEGEQYF
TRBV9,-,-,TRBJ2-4,TGTGCCAGCAGCGTCGGGCAGGGGGGAGGCATTCAGTACTTC,CASSVGQGGGIQYF
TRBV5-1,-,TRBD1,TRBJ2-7,TGCGCCAGCAGCTTGGCCACCCTGGGGACAGGGGGTGACGAGCAGTACTTC,CASSLATLGTGGDEQYF
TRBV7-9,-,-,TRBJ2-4,TGTGCCAGCAGCTTAGGCCAGGGGTTAGCCAAAAACATTCAGTACTTC,CASSLGQGLAKNIQYF
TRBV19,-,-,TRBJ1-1,TGTGCCAGTAGTATAACAGCCCTGGGGACTGAAGCTTTCTTT,CASSITALGTEAFF
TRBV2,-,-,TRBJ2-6,TGTGCCAGCAGTAATACTGGGGCCAACGTCCTGACTTTC,CASSNTGANVLTF
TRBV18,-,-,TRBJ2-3,TGTGCCAGCTCTCCCTCCCCAACTAGCACAGATACGCAGTATTTT,CASSPSPTSTDTQYF
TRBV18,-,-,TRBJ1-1,TGTGCCAGCTCACCCTACCAGAACACTGAAGCTTTCTTT,CASSPYQNTEAFF
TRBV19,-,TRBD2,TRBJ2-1,TGTGCCAGTAGTACAAAACTAGCGGGGGAGCAGTTCTTC,CASSTKLAGEQFF
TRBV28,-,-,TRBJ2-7,TGTGCCAGCAGTTTATTTGGGAGGCAACCCTCCTACGAGCAGTACTTC,CASSLFGRQPSYEQYF
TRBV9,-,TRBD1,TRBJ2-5,TGTGCCAGCAGCACCCGACAGGGGCCAGAGACCCAGTACTTC,CASSTRQGPETQYF
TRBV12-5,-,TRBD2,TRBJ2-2,TGTGCTAGTGTCGCCGGGACTAGCGCCTCGAACACCGGGGAGCTGTTTTTT,CASVAGTSASNTGELFF
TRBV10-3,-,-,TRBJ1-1,TGTGCCATCAGTCTTAGAGAGAACACTGAAGCTTTCTTT,CAISLRENTEAFF
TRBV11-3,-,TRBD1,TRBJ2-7,TGTGCCAGCAGCCGACAGGGGGATCTCTACGAGCAGTACTTC,CASSRQGDLYEQYF
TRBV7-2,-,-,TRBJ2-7,TGTGCCAGCAGCTTAGCATCGGCACATTCCTACGAGCAGTACTTC,CASSLASAHSYEQYF
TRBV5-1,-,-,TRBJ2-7,TGCGCCAGCAGCAAAGGACACGAAGGGGATTCCTACGAGCAGTACTTC,CASSKGHEGDSYEQYF
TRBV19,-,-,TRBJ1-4,TGTGCCAGTAGTATAGGGGGAACAACTAATGAAAAACTGTTTTTT,CASSIGGTTNEKLFF
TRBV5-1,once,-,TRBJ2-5,TGCGCCAGCAGCTTCGGACGGAACCAAGAGACCCAGTACTTC,CASSFGRNQETQYF
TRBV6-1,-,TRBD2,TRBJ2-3,TGTGCCAGCAGTGGGCTTGGCGGGGGAGATACGCAGTATTTT,CASSGLGGGDTQYF
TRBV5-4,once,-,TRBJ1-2,TGTGCCAGCAGCCCCAAAGGGACGGGGAACTATGGCTACACCTTC,CASSPKGTGNYGYTF
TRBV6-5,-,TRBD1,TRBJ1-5,TGTGCCAGCAGGCCCGGGACAGGGGATCAGCCCCAGCATTTT,CASRPGTGDQPQHF
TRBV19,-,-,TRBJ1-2,TGTGCCATCCAGGGAGCTAGTGGCTACACCTTC,CAIQGASGYTF
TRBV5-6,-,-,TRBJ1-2,TGTGCCAGCAGCTTGGCGGCCTATGGCTACACCTTC,CASSLAAYGYTF
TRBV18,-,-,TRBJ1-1,TGTGCCAGCTCACCACCAGGGTTGAACACTGAAGCTTTCTTT,CASSPPGLNTEAFF
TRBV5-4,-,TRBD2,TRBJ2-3,TGTGCCAGCAACTCGAGGACTAGCGGGGCTAGCACAGATACGCAGTATTTT,CASNSRTSGASTDTQYF
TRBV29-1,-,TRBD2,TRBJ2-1,TGCAGTGCGGGGGACTCTGGACTAGACTACAATGAGCAGTTCTTC,CSAGDSGLDYNEQFF